One sample yielded the 28 T cell receptor beta chains listed below, sequenced in a study of shared clonotypes between healthy human individuals. Generated by immunoSEQ multiplex PCR, the TCRdb table keeps only in-frame clones and is missing some. This sample has roughly 1,500,000 clones, with around 98.5% found just once. The sample consisted of naive CD4+ T cells sorted from blood. As to subset: CD45RA+ positively selected. These receptors were taken from a young man in good health.

A word on this clone: This sample includes further DNA sequences coding for the same CDR3. V gene TRBV5-5 combines with J gene TRBJ1-5; D might be TRBD1 (5 bases). Trimming removed 1 base from V and 5 bases from J, with 10 bases in between. The V gene's germline CDR1 is SGHKS and CDR2 YYEKEE (reference sequence). There are 14 residues in the CDR3. Written as DNA, the CDR3 is TGTGCCAGCAGCTTGTCGGGGGGTGATCAGCCCCAGCATTTT. Protein: CASSLSGGDQPQHF.

CDR3 sequence (DNA): TGTGCCAGCCGGGCTAGCGGGATGGTGCAGTACTTC. This encodes CASRASGMVQYF. The chain couples TRBV2 to TRBJ2-7, with TRBD2 matching 9 bases. J lost 9 bases, V lost 8 bases, and 8 bases had no gene match. This CDR3 has 12 amino acids. Germline values: CDR1 SNHLY, CDR2 FYNNEI.

The chain recombines TRBV7-8 with TRBJ1-3; no definite D call. Germline lookup yields CDR1 SGHVS and CDR2 FQNEAQ. V lost 5 bases and J 7 bases, leaving 6 bases between the germline ends. This CDR3 contains 11 residues. CDR3 residues: CASSLLNTIYF. CDR3 coding DNA: TGTGCCAGCAGCCTTCTTAACACCATATATTTT.

This chain joins TRBV2 and TRBJ2-5, with 11 positions matching TRBD1. After removal of 7 bases from V and 5 bases from J, the junction contained 15 bases not matched to a gene. This CDR3 has 17 amino acids. Germline CDR1 is SNHLY and CDR2 is FYNNEI. The DNA of the CDR3 is TGTGCCAGCAACCGCCATCCAGGACAGGGGGCAGAGGAGACCCAGTACTTC. The encoded protein is CASNRHPGQGAEETQYF.

The chain has TRBV5-1 and TRBJ2-3; 9 positions agree with TRBD2. This CDR3 spans 14 amino acids. The J segment lost 10 bases and the V segment lost 5 bases, leaving 11 bases of the junction unmatched. CDR1 SGHRS and CDR2 YFSETQ come from the germline V gene. CDR3 nucleotide sequence: TGCGCCAGCAGTACTCTAGCGGGGACAGAGCCGCAGTATTTT. Translated: CASSTLAGTEPQYF.

The chain employs TRBV19 and TRBJ2-1; D unresolved. This CDR3 spans 15 amino acids. Germline V gene lookup returns CDR1 LNHDA and CDR2 SQIVND (reference sequence). Trimming stripped 5 bases from V and 5 bases from J, with 16 bases between. CDR3 DNA: TGTGCCAGTAGTCTTCGAGTTACCCTTAACAATGAGCAGTTCTTC. Translated, it gives CASSLRVTLNNEQFF.

V and J are TRBV5-1 and TRBJ1-4; D unclear. Germline V gene lookup returns CDR1 SGHRS and CDR2 YFSETQ. V lost 0 bases to trimming and J lost 0 bases, with 6 bases between them. CDR3 length: 15 amino acids. The CDR3 spells CASSLASATNEKLFF. In DNA form, the CDR3 reads TGCGCCAGCAGCTTGGCGTCCGCAACTAATGAAAAACTGTTTTTT.

This chain uses TRBV7-9 with TRBJ1-4; perhaps TRBD1 as D (6 bases). The CDR3 has 16 amino acids. Trimming left V 5 bases short and J 0 bases short, with 13 bases between. From germline, CDR1 is SEHNR and CDR2 FQNEAQ (reference sequence). This chain's CDR3 is CASSAGAASTNEKLFF. The DNA of the CDR3 is TGTGCCAGCAGCGCAGGGGCCGCCTCAACTAATGAAAAACTGTTTTTT.

The chain is built from TRBV2 and TRBJ2-1; D might be TRBD1 (6 bases). Trimming shortened V by 6 bases and J by 8 bases, and 14 bases separated the two germline ends. The CDR3 contains 13 residues. Germline loops: CDR1 SNHLY, CDR2 FYNNEI. The CDR3 loop is CASRPSGADEQFF. CDR3 bases: TGTGCCAGCAGGCCGTCAGGGGCGGATGAGCAGTTCTTC.

The chain has TRBV6-6 and TRBJ2-1; D not certain. Trimming took 8 bases from V and 5 from J, leaving 10 bases between them. Germline V gives CDR1 MNHNY, CDR2 SVGAGI (reference sequence). The CDR3 has 12 residues. The CDR3 nucleotides are TGTGCCAGCGCGGATCCGGACAATGAGCAGTTCTTC. It encodes CASADPDNEQFF.

The gene calls are TRBV19 and TRBJ1-5, with D perhaps TRBD1 (6 bases). Trimming stripped 6 bases from V and 9 bases from J, with 15 bases between. CDR1 LNHDA and CDR2 SQIVND come from the germline V gene (reference sequence). This CDR3 contains 13 residues. CDR3 sequence (DNA): TGTGCCAGTAGGACAGGAGCGGAAAGGCCCCAGCATTTT. This codes for CASRTGAERPQHF.

This rearrangement joins TRBV19 to TRBJ2-3; D perhaps matches TRBD2 (6 bases). Germline CDR1 reads LNHDA; CDR2 reads SQIVND (reference sequence). Trimming removed 5 bases from V and 1 base from J, with 13 bases in between. The CDR3 is 15 amino acids. This CDR3 reads CASSRGGFGTDTQYF. CDR3 DNA: TGTGCCAGTAGTCGGGGAGGCTTCGGCACAGATACGCAGTATTTT.

The chain combines TRBV11-2 with TRBJ1-5; D unresolved. V was cut by 0 bases and J by 5 bases, with 8 bases left in between. Germline V CDR1 and CDR2: SGHAT, FQNNGV. The length of the CDR3 is 14 residues. CDR3 sequence: CASSLDPGDQPQHF. The CDR3 DNA is TGTGCCAGCAGCTTAGATCCAGGTGATCAGCCCCAGCATTTT.

The chain joins TRBV27 to TRBJ2-7, with TRBD1 identical over 7 bases. CDR3 length: 15 residues. Per the germline V gene, CDR1 is MNHEY and CDR2 is SMNVEV (reference sequence). V lost 3 bases to trimming and J lost 3 bases; unmatched junction nucleotides: 8. DNA for the CDR3: TGTGCCAGCAGTTTGCGACAGGGAGTCTTCTACGAGCAGTACTTC. Translation gives CASSLRQGVFYEQYF.

This clone has a single count. DNA of the CDR3: TGTGCCAGCAGCTTAGTACGGGACACCTCCTACGAGCAGTACTTC. Its protein product is CASSLVRDTSYEQYF. This sequence joins TRBV7-2 and TRBJ2-7, with D possibly TRBD1 on 6 matching bases. The V gene lost 1 base and the J gene lost 0 bases, with 10 bases spanning the gap. The CDR3 covers 15 residues. CDR1 is SGHTA and CDR2 is FQGNSA in the germline V gene.

This chain joins TRBV9 and TRBJ2-7, with a weak D call TRBD2 (5 bases). Germline-derived CDR1 and CDR2 are SGDLS and YYNGEE. The CDR3 runs to 14 residues. The V and J ends lost 4 bases and 2 bases respectively, with 13 bases between them. The CDR3 DNA reads TGTGCCAGCAGCAAGACGGCCGGGACCTACGAGCAGTACTTC. Its translation is CASSKTAGTYEQYF.

The chain employs TRBV19 and TRBJ2-2; 7 bases align to TRBD2. Germline CDR1 LNHDA, CDR2 SQIVND (reference sequence). V was clipped by 7 bases and J by 3 bases; unmatched bases: 11. This CDR3 comprises 16 residues. The CDR3 region is CASIETSYADTGELFF. The CDR3 coding sequence is TGTGCCAGTATAGAGACTAGCTACGCGGACACCGGGGAGCTGTTTTTT.

This clone was observed a single time. The J gene is TRBJ2-2, the V gene TRBV27; D not certain. V dropped 10 bases and J dropped 3 bases, with 27 bases sitting between them. The CDR3 is made up of 18 amino acids. The germline V gene has CDR1 MNHEY and CDR2 SMNVEV (reference sequence). The CDR3 DNA reads TGTGCCACCCTTAAAGCCCATCTGCCGGCCGAGTACACCGGGGAGCTGTTTTTT. Translation gives CATLKAHLPAEYTGELFF.

This chain uses TRBV28 with TRBJ2-7; D is perhaps TRBD2 (6 bases). V lost 5 bases, J lost 7 bases, and 15 bases lay in between. This CDR3 is built from 13 residues. Germline CDR1 MDHEN, CDR2 SYDVKM. CDR3 sequence (DNA): TGTGCCAGCAGTGCTGGGACTTTAAGGGAGCAGTACTTC. Translation: CASSAGTLREQYF.

This rearrangement joins TRBV7-3 to TRBJ2-2; TRBD2 agrees at 8 bases. In germline, CDR1 is SGHTA, CDR2 FQGTGA. The CDR3 runs to 14 residues. Trimming cost V 5 bases and J 10 bases; bases outside gene matches: 9. In nucleotides, the CDR3 is TGTGCCAGCAGCCCCCAAAATAGCGGGACGGAGCTGTTTTTT. Protein: CASSPQNSGTELFF.

The chain carries TRBV9 and TRBJ2-1; 7 bases match TRBD2. This CDR3 contains 15 residues. V lost 0 bases, J lost 5 bases, and 5 bases stayed unmatched. The germline V gene has CDR1 SGDLS and CDR2 YYNGEE. The CDR3 bases are TGTGCCAGCAGCGTAGGTGGGGCGGGGGACAATGAGCAGTTCTTC. Translation gives CASSVGGAGDNEQFF.

V and J are TRBV18 and TRBJ2-7; D is unresolved. V dropped 5 bases and J dropped 3 bases, with 17 bases sitting between them. The CDR3 spans 15 residues. Germline loops: CDR1 KGHSH, CDR2 LQKENI. The CDR3 region is CASSFGAGSDYEQYF. CDR3 DNA sequence: TGTGCCAGCTCATTTGGCGCTGGGTCTGACTACGAGCAGTACTTC.

The rearrangement joins TRBV6-1 to TRBJ2-3; the match to TRBD2 covers 10 bases. Germline V gene lookup returns CDR1 MNHNS and CDR2 SASEGT. The CDR3 consists of 17 residues. The J segment lost 2 bases and the V segment lost 3 bases, leaving 8 bases of the junction unmatched. The CDR3 nucleotides are TGTGCCAGCAGTGAGGTAATAGCGGGAGGAAACACAGATACGCAGTATTTT. Amino acid sequence: CASSEVIAGGNTDTQYF.

This sequence joins TRBV7-9 and TRBJ2-7; the match to TRBD1 covers 7 bases. The CDR3 length is 15 residues. V trimming: 3 bases; J trimming: 2 bases; junction bases outside the gene matches: 7. CDR1 and CDR2 (germline): SEHNR, FQNEAQ (reference sequence). Here the CDR3 reads CASSFDRAFTYEQYF. CDR3 coding DNA: TGTGCCAGCAGCTTTGACAGGGCTTTCACCTACGAGCAGTACTTC.

This chain joins TRBV5-1 and TRBJ2-3, with D perhaps matching TRBD1 (6 bases). The CDR3 is made up of 15 amino acids. V was cut by 5 bases and J by 4 bases, with 17 bases left in between. The V gene's germline CDR1 is SGHRS and CDR2 YFSETQ. The CDR3 spells CASRVAGEFADTQYF. Here the CDR3 DNA reads TGCGCCAGCAGGGTGGCAGGGGAGTTTGCAGATACGCAGTATTTT.

V usage is TRBV5-4 and J usage is TRBJ2-7; D gene unclear. The CDR3 sequence is 14 residues long. V was pared by 4 bases and J by 2 bases, with 13 bases between. The germline gives CDR1 SGHNT, CDR2 YYREEE (reference sequence). The CDR3 is CASSPDNLPYEQYF. As DNA, the CDR3 is TGTGCCAGCAGCCCCGACAATCTTCCCTACGAGCAGTACTTC.

The gene calls are TRBV4-3 and TRBJ2-2; 11 bases are a match to TRBD1. The CDR3 runs 20 residues. With 1 base clipped from V and 4 bases from J, the junction kept 14 bases outside the gene matches. CDR1 and CDR2 (germline): LGHNA, YSLEER. The CDR3 DNA sequence: TGCGCCAGCAGCCAAGCCCGTAAAGCATGGGGGACAGGGGGCACCGGGGAGCTGTTTTTT. Translated: CASSQARKAWGTGGTGELFF.

Remarks on this clone: An end of the junction differs from the germline gene, which may be a read error. The sample carries other DNA sequences with the same CDR3. V is TRBV18 and J is TRBJ2-3; unclear D gene. CDR3 length: 13 residues. Germline V gene data show CDR1 as KGHSH and CDR2 as LQKENI. The CDR3 DNA sequence: TGTGCCAGCTCCCCACCTAGCACAGATACGCAGTATTTT. It encodes CASSPPSTDTQYF.